The 30 T cell receptor beta chains reported below all come from one sample, sequenced in a study of memory CD4+ T cells and cytomegalovirus serostatus. The sort gate was single viable CD3+CD4+CD8-CD45RO+ cells for memory CD4+ T cells. Assay used: immunoSEQ multiplex PCR; TCRdb lists only in-frame clones, some missing. The sample lists around 62,000 clones, about 70% occurring once. Sample: memory CD4+ T cells from blood. The receptors here all came from an adult in good health and CMV-seropositive.

This clone came up a few times. The rearrangement uses TRBV7-9 and TRBJ2-2; D is ambiguous. The germline gives CDR1 SEHNR, CDR2 FQNEAQ (reference sequence). V was pared by 0 bases and J by 6 bases, with 8 bases between. The CDR3 runs 14 residues. Here the CDR3 reads CASSLASVSGELFF. For the CDR3, the DNA is TGTGCCAGCAGCTTAGCGTCCGTGTCCGGGGAGCTGTTTTTT.

This clone was picked up one time. The J gene is TRBJ2-1, the V gene TRBV7-3, with TRBD2 identical over 13 bases. Germline assignment: CDR1 SGHTA and CDR2 FQGTGA. The junction had 9 bases not matched to a gene; V was cut back by 5 bases and J by 8 bases. The CDR3 totals 16 residues. The CDR3 nucleotides are TGTGCCAGCAGCCCATGGACTAGCGGGAGTTACGATGAGCAGTTCTTC. Amino acid sequence: CASSPWTSGSYDEQFF.

V usage is TRBV28 and J usage is TRBJ2-3; 13 bases are shared with TRBD2. Germline CDR1 and CDR2: MDHEN and SYDVKM. With V trimmed by 3 bases and J by 4 bases, 7 bases remained unmatched. This CDR3 spans 17 amino acids. The CDR3 region has the DNA TGTGCCAGCAGTTTGCTAACTAGCGGGGGGGTCTCAGATACGCAGTATTTT. Its protein product is CASSLLTSGGVSDTQYF.

The CDR3 loop reads CASSRQLAGAYEQYF. Here the CDR3 DNA reads TGCGCCAGCAGCCGACAACTAGCGGGAGCCTACGAGCAGTACTTC. V usage is TRBV4-1 and J usage is TRBJ2-7, with 11 bases lining up with TRBD2. This CDR3 contains 15 residues. Germline CDR1 and CDR2: MGHRA and YSYEKL. V was clipped by 4 bases and J by 2 bases; unmatched bases: 4.

V is TRBV4-3 and J is TRBJ1-4; D perhaps matches TRBD1 (6 bases). Germline V CDR1 and CDR2: LGHNA, YSLEER. V lost 3 bases, J lost 7 bases, and 18 bases lay in between. CDR3 length: 16 residues. Here the CDR3 reads CASSQQTGEGSEKLFF. CDR3 DNA: TGCGCCAGCAGCCAGCAGACAGGAGAGGGGAGTGAAAAACTGTTTTTT.

V is TRBV27 and J is TRBJ2-6, with TRBD2 matching 7 bases. The CDR3 loop spans 17 amino acids. Trimming took 3 bases from V and 1 from J; bases not matched to a gene: 6. Germline CDR1 MNHEY, CDR2 SMNVEV (reference sequence). CDR3 amino acids: CASSFLGGGSGANVLTF. The CDR3 bases are TGTGCCAGCAGTTTCCTGGGGGGAGGGTCTGGGGCCAACGTCCTGACTTTC.

This chain links TRBV5-1 with TRBJ2-5; no definite D call. The CDR3 covers 13 residues. The germline CDR1 and CDR2 sequences are SGHRS and YFSETQ. The V gene lost 4 bases and the J gene lost 0 bases, with 7 bases spanning the gap. CDR3 residues: CASSGRDQETQYF. CDR3 DNA: TGCGCCAGCAGCGGCAGAGACCAAGAGACCCAGTACTTC.

This chain joins TRBV6-6 and TRBJ1-5; D is uncertain. The CDR3 is 12 residues long. V dropped 9 bases and J dropped 4 bases, with 10 bases sitting between them. Germline V gives CDR1 MNHNY, CDR2 SVGAGI (reference sequence). DNA for the CDR3: TGTGCCAGTACAGCGTTTAATCAGCCCCAGCATTTT. Protein sequence: CASTAFNQPQHF.

This clone was detected a few times. The rearrangement joins TRBV5-8 to TRBJ2-7; possibly TRBD1 for D (6 bases). The CDR3 has 13 residues. Germline V lookup: CDR1 SGHTS, CDR2 YDEGEE. V lost 3 bases, J lost 2 bases, and 9 bases lay in between. Here the CDR3 DNA reads TGTGCCAGCAGCTCCAGGGGAACCTACGAGCAGTACTTC. This codes for CASSSRGTYEQYF. The full variable domain, rest sourced from reference TRBV5-8 and TRBJ2-7, is EAGVTQSPTHLIKTRGQQATLRCSPISGHTSVYWYQQALGLGLQFLLWYDEGEERNRGNFPPRFSGRQFPNYSSELNVNALELEDSALYLCASSSRGTYEQYFGPGTRLTVT.

The chain links TRBV28 to TRBJ1-2; D is undetermined. This CDR3 spans 15 amino acids. Germline lookup yields CDR1 MDHEN and CDR2 SYDVKM. V dropped 4 bases and J dropped 3 bases, with 15 bases sitting between them. The CDR3 DNA sequence: TGTGCCAGCAGTTGGGGAGGGAATCAATACTATGGCTACACCTTC. Protein: CASSWGGNQYYGYTF.

The V call is TRBV2, the J call TRBJ2-3, with a weak D call TRBD1 (6 bases). V lost 8 bases and J lost 1, with 16 bases in between. Per germline, CDR1 SNHLY and CDR2 FYNNEI. This CDR3 spans 15 amino acids. This CDR3 is CASDRLRQGTDTQYF. For the CDR3, the DNA is TGTGCCAGCGATCGACTTCGACAGGGCACAGATACGCAGTATTTT.

This chain connects TRBV7-2 to TRBJ2-5; D is perhaps TRBD2 (6 bases). This CDR3 spans 14 amino acids. Looked up from germline, CDR1 is SGHTA and CDR2 is FQGNSA. Trimming removed 2 bases from V and 5 bases from J, with 12 bases in between. In nucleotides, the CDR3 is TGTGCCAGCAGCTTAACGGCGGGGCACGAGACCCAGTACTTC. Translated, it gives CASSLTAGHETQYF.

The V call is TRBV7-2, the J call TRBJ2-7, with no clear D. Per germline, CDR1 SGHTA and CDR2 FQGNSA. V was pared by 5 bases and J by 2 bases, with 13 bases between. This CDR3 is built from 14 residues. As DNA, the CDR3 is TGTGCCAGCAGCCAATCCCCCGTCGCCTACGAGCAGTACTTC. Translated, it gives CASSQSPVAYEQYF. The full variable domain, its missing parts supplied by reference TRBV7-2 and TRBJ2-7, is GAGVSQSPSNKVTEKGKDVELRCDPISGHTALYWYRQSLGQGLEFLIYFQGNSAPDKSGLPSDRFSAERTGGSVSTLTIQRTQQEDSAVYLCASSQSPVAYEQYFGPGTRLTVT.

The V call is TRBV14, the J call TRBJ1-1, with D unresolved. V was trimmed by 4 bases and J by 8 bases, leaving 14 bases between them. The CDR3 is 13 amino acids. In germline, CDR1 is SGHDN, CDR2 FVKESK. The CDR3: CASSPTRFGEAFF. The CDR3, as DNA: TGTGCCAGCAGCCCCACCCGCTTTGGGGAAGCTTTCTTT.

The genes are TRBV7-9 and TRBJ2-7; 7 bases are a match to TRBD1. Germline values: CDR1 SEHNR, CDR2 FQNEAQ (reference sequence). The CDR3 loop spans 16 amino acids. V gave up 4 bases and J gave up 0 bases; unmatched junction bases: 9. The CDR3 sequence is CASSSTNKGASYEQYF. CDR3 DNA sequence: TGTGCCAGCAGCTCAACCAACAAGGGGGCCTCCTACGAGCAGTACTTC.

As DNA, the CDR3 is TGTGCCAGCAGCCCTACAGGGGCGACCACTGAAGCTTTCTTT. Translating gives CASSPTGATTEAFF. The gene calls are TRBV7-3 and TRBJ1-1; the match to TRBD1 covers 7 bases. After removal of 5 bases from V and 4 bases from J, the junction contained 7 bases not matched to a gene. Germline values: CDR1 SGHTA, CDR2 FQGTGA. This CDR3 is 14 amino acids long.

The CDR3 bases are TGCGCCAGCAGCCAAGGTCCGACCGGGGATACGCAGTATTTT. Its translation is CASSQGPTGDTQYF. The chain has TRBV4-1 and TRBJ2-3; D gene uncertain. This CDR3 has 14 residues. CDR1 and CDR2 (germline): MGHRA, YSYEKL. Deletions cut 1 base from V and 6 bases from J, with 11 bases between.

The rearrangement joins TRBV6-1 to TRBJ1-4; tentatively, D is TRBD1 (6 bases). The CDR3 is 14 amino acids. Trimming stripped 8 bases from V and 7 bases from J, with 17 bases between. The germline CDR1 and CDR2 sequences are MNHNS and SASEGT. CDR3: CASGSGQLGEKLFF. CDR3 bases: TGTGCCAGCGGTTCCGGACAGCTGGGTGAAAAACTGTTTTTT.

The V and J genes are TRBV5-6 and TRBJ2-3; D remains unclear. V lost 10 bases to trimming and J lost 2 bases, with 5 bases between them. The CDR3 consists of 10 residues. The germline V gene encodes CDR1 SGHDT and CDR2 YYEEEE. CDR3 residues: CAHITDTQYF. The CDR3 nucleotides read TGTGCCCATATCACAGATACGCAGTATTTT. The variable domain in full, with the rest retrieved from reference TRBV5-6 and TRBJ2-3, is DAGVTQSPTHLIKTRGQQVTLRCSPKSGHDTVSWYQQALGQGPQFIFQYYEEEERQRGNFPDRFSGHQFPNYSSELNVNALLLGDSALYLCAHITDTQYFGPGTRLTVL.

The chain carries TRBV28 and TRBJ2-5, with D maybe TRBD1 (5 bases). The DNA matches TRBJ2-7 better at its end, which makes the J call doubtful. The length of the CDR3 is 13 residues. Germline-derived CDR1 and CDR2 are MDHEN and SYDVKM. CDR3: CASSLTGSYEQYF. The DNA of the CDR3 is TGTGCCAGCAGTTTAACAGGTTCCTACGAGCAGTACTTC.

The rearrangement links TRBV5-1 to TRBJ2-7, with unresolved D. Trimming cost V 4 bases and J 6 bases, with 20 bases left between them. CDR3 length: 15 amino acids. Germline-derived CDR1 and CDR2 are SGHRS and YFSETQ. This CDR3 reads CASSRTKASDGEQYF. The CDR3 DNA reads TGCGCCAGCAGCCGGACGAAAGCCTCCGACGGCGAGCAGTACTTC. The full variable domain, in which reference TRBV5-1 and TRBJ2-7 provide the parts outside the CDR3, is KAGVTQTPRYLIKTRGQQVTLSCSPISGHRSVSWYQQTPGQGLQFLFEYFSETQRNKGNFPGRFSGRQFSNSRSEMNVSTLELGDSALYLCASSRTKASDGEQYFGPGTRLTVT.

The genes are TRBV5-1 and TRBJ2-2; TRBD1 matches 10 bases. CDR3 length: 18 residues. J lost 2 bases, V lost 1 base, and 8 bases had no gene match. The germline CDR1 and CDR2 sequences are SGHRS and YFSETQ. CDR3 protein: CASSLSRTGGRNTGELFF. For the CDR3, the DNA is TGCGCCAGCAGCTTGAGTCGGACAGGGGGACGTAACACCGGGGAGCTGTTTTTT.

J is TRBJ2-3 and V is TRBV28; 11 nucleotides line up with TRBD2. The CDR3 totals 16 residues. The trim removed 5 bases at V and 2 bases at J, leaving 6 bases unmatched. Germline CDR1 reads MDHEN; CDR2 reads SYDVKM. CDR3: CASSVTSGGTTDTQYF. The CDR3 DNA reads as TGTGCCAGCAGTGTAACTAGCGGGGGAACCACAGATACGCAGTATTTT.

The chain links TRBV9 to TRBJ1-1, with 9 bases fitting TRBD1. The CDR3 extends over 17 amino acids. J gave up 3 bases and V 4 bases, and 13 bases lay outside the gene matches. Germline CDR1 is SGDLS and CDR2 is YYNGEE. This chain's CDR3 is CASSPTRTGDFDTEAFF. The CDR3 nucleotides are TGTGCCAGCAGCCCCACCCGGACAGGGGATTTCGACACTGAAGCTTTCTTT.

The genes are TRBV6-5 and TRBJ1-5; no firm D call. V shed 2 bases and J shed 6 bases, with 14 bases lying between them. The CDR3 has 15 residues. Germline CDR1 MNHEY, CDR2 SVGAGI. The DNA for the CDR3 is TGTGCCAGCAGTTACGGGCGGTTGTCCGGTCAGCCCCAGCATTTT. This gives the protein CASSYGRLSGQPQHF.

The chain joins TRBV15 to TRBJ2-1; unclear D gene. Germline lookup yields CDR1 LNHNV and CDR2 YYDKDF (reference sequence). Trimming left V 0 bases short and J 0 bases short, with 6 bases between. The CDR3 consists of 15 residues. The CDR3 DNA reads as TGTGCCACCAGCAGAGACGCCAGCTCCTACAATGAGCAGTTCTTC. Translation: CATSRDASSYNEQFF.

V usage is TRBV2 and J usage is TRBJ1-2; D is uncertain. Germline-derived CDR1 and CDR2 are SNHLY and FYNNEI. This CDR3 has 13 residues. The V and J ends lost 8 bases and 8 bases respectively, with 18 bases between them. The CDR3 DNA sequence: TGTGCCAGCTCAGCGGTCCAGAAAGGAGGCTACACCTTC. The encoded protein is CASSAVQKGGYTF.

V is TRBV6-4 and J is TRBJ1-5; weak D call: TRBD1 (5 bases). The V end lost 2 bases, the J end lost 4 bases, and 9 bases lay between the germline ends. The CDR3 consists of 14 residues. Germline-derived CDR1 and CDR2 are MRHNA and SNTAGT. The CDR3 region has the DNA TGTGCCAGCAGTGACCGGGACGAAAATCAGCCCCAGCATTTT. Its protein is CASSDRDENQPQHF.

V and J are TRBV5-1 and TRBJ1-4; D ambiguous. Trimming left V 5 bases short and J 3 bases short, with 14 bases between. CDR1 and CDR2 (germline): SGHRS, YFSETQ. This CDR3 spans 15 amino acids. CDR3 residues: CASSSAGEPNEKLFF. The CDR3 nucleotides read TGCGCCAGCAGTTCCGCGGGCGAGCCTAATGAAAAACTGTTTTTT.

J is TRBJ2-5 and V is TRBV11-2; 8 nucleotides agree with TRBD1. The CDR3 loop spans 15 amino acids. The germline CDR1 and CDR2 sequences are SGHAT and FQNNGV. After removal of 2 bases from V and 4 bases from J, the junction contained 6 bases not matched to a gene. CDR3 DNA: TGTGCCAGCAGCTTATTTACAGGGGGTGGAGAGACCCAGTACTTC. Protein: CASSLFTGGGETQYF.